This T cell receptor beta chain derives from a study of T-cell memory formation after mild COVID-19. The study's findings and limits: Clones contracting day 15 to 85 were balanced CD4/CD8; later expanders leaned CD4+.

CDR1 is SNHLY, CDR2 FYNNEI, per germline. The CDR3 has 14 amino acids. V dropped 5 bases and J dropped 0 bases, with 8 bases sitting between them. This clonotype occurred a few times. The antigen is not known. From 5'RACE with constant-segment primers came TCR alpha and TCR beta cDNA libraries that carried sample barcodes and UMIs. Using its own MiXCR run on the 5' RACE reads, TCRdb lists one record per CDR3 protein. The table includes approximately 390,000 distinct CDR3 sequences, more than 15% detected once. This clonotype was sampled from a man between 18 and 29 years old who had mild COVID-19 (a few samples of this study predate the infection). Cell type and time point are not known. The V gene is TRBV2, the J gene TRBJ1-3; perhaps TRBD1 as D (5 bases). Sequences were obtained from PBMCs or a T cell subset sorted from them (not recorded which). DNA for the CDR3: TGTGCCAGCAGTATGGGGGACTCTGGAAACACCATATATTTT. Amino acid sequence: CASSMGDSGNTIYF.